What follows describes a single T cell receptor (beta chain). What it binds is unknown. This specimen belongs to a study of radiotherapy plus CTLA-4 blockade in lung cancer. The overall study: Around 18% of enrolled patients responded objectively, and around 30% had disease control. General observations from the study: The best predictor of response was reported to be early blood T cell clone dynamics, with interferon-beta. After treatment with radiotherapy plus ipilimumab, TCR clones that came from the tumor expanded in blood.

Patients with chemo-refractory metastatic non-small-cell lung cancer received focal radiation plus CTLA-4 blockade with ipilimumab. TCRdb's copy holds only in-frame clones and misses some; the assay was immunoSEQ multiplex PCR. The sample has more than 100,000 clones; about 90% are singletons. The source material was peripheral blood, sampled from a patient treated with radiotherapy plus ipilimumab. This TCR was sampled from a human donor with non-small cell lung cancer that progressed on radiotherapy plus ipilimumab.

The DNA of the CDR3 is TGTGCCAGCAGTGTCGGGCGCGCCAGGGGGGCGGAGACCCAGTACTTC. Amino acids: CASSVGRARGAETQYF. The chain combines TRBV2 with TRBJ2-5, with D maybe TRBD1 (7 bases). Germline V gene lookup returns CDR1 SNHLY and CDR2 FYNNEI. The CDR3 is 16 amino acids. V lost 4 bases and J 5 bases, leaving 20 bases between the germline ends.